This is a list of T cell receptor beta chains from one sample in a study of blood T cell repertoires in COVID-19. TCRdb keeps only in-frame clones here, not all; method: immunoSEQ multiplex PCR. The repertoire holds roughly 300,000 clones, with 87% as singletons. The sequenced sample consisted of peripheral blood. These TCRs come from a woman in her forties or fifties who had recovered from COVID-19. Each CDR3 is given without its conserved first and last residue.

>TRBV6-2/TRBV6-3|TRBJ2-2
ASSYQGGGPGELF
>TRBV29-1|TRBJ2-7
SVATVYEQY
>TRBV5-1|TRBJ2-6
ASSLGQPYSGANVLT
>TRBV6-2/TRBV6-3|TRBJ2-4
ASSRTSDIQY
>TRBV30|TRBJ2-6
AIGQAAGANVLT
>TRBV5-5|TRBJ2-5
ASASRPVQETQY
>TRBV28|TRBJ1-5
ASRPQGSFNQPQH
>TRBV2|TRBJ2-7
AGSGEHYEQY
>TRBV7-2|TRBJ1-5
ASSFSQGGNQPQH
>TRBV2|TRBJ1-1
ASSEEGRGTEAF
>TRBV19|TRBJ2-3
ASSITSADTQY
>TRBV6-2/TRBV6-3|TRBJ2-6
ASSRQGPGSGANVLT
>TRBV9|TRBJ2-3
ASSVAGETAQGTQY
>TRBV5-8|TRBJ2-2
ASSFRTSGNTGELF
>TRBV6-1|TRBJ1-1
ASSEARWQGAEAF
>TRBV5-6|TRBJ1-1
ASSLIGHLNTEAF
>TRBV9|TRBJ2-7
ASSSATGRGHEQY
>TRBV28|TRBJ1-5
ASSFPRPSYSNQPQH
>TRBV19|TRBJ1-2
ASSIDREPYGYT